This T cell receptor (beta chain) was identified in a study of human versus mouse CDR3 diversity and MHC coevolution. As for the study in general: Each sample yielded 0.6 x 10^7 to 1.6 x 10^7 valid reads.

Naive CD4 T cells were sorted as CD45RO-negative, CD62L-positive. V was trimmed by 1 base and J by 1 base, leaving 12 bases between them. The germline CDR1 and CDR2 sequences are SGHNT and YENEEA. The length of the CDR3 is 16 residues. Only in-frame clones appear in the TCRdb table, and some are missing; sequencing was by immunoSEQ multiplex PCR. This sample yields 75,000 to 90,000 clones, of which 85% to 95% are seen a single time; around 1.5% belongs to the top ten. Specimen: naive CD4+ T cells from blood. Indicated subset: CD45RO-negative CD62L-positive naive CD4 T cells. The chain recombines TRBV11-3 with TRBJ2-3; perhaps TRBD1 as D (6 bases). This sequence originates from a person aged 30-70 years in good health. CDR3 region: CASSLGSGARTDTQYF. In DNA form, the CDR3 reads TGTGCCAGCAGCTTAGGATCAGGGGCTCGCACAGATACGCAGTATTTT.